Listed below are T cell receptor beta chains from one sample, sequenced in a study of T cells in Graves' hyperthyroidism and ophthalmopathy. TCRdb passed the multiplex PCR reads through MiXCR, listing each CDR3 protein once. This sample has about 640,000 distinct CDR3 sequences, with less than 25% found just once. Source material: blood. Receptors were obtained from a man aged 25-40 years with Graves' ophthalmopathy. CDR3s leave out the opening cysteine and the closing phenylalanine or tryptophan.

>TRBJ2-3|TRBV25-1
ASTLAGSTDTQY
>TRBJ1-2|TRBV29-1
SVEDRTEANYGYT
>TRBJ2-5|TRBV18
ASSGTTGGIETQY
>TRBJ2-5|TRBV30
AWSRDRQETQY
>TRBJ2-2|TRBV10-3
AISEKGGITGELF
>TRBJ1-1|TRBV7-9
ASSLHGRVDRRNTEAF
>TRBJ2-5|TRBV7-2
ASSLSVREQTQY
>TRBJ1-5|TRBV6-5
ASSYSQEGQPQH
>TRBJ2-2|TRBV5-1
ASGSGGQGGELF
>TRBJ2-1|TRBV13
ASFARGGHNEQF
>TRBJ1-3|TRBV29-1
SVEDRTRNTIY
>TRBJ1-6|TRBV2
ASSERQPDYNSPPH
>TRBJ1-1|TRBV20-1
SALNPTQGYTEAF
>TRBJ2-2|TRBV10-3
AISETGTQGAGELF
>TRBJ2-1|TRBV11-2
ASSSPTSGSSYNEQF
>TRBJ1-2|TRBV4-3
ASSQYRGSSYGYT
>TRBJ2-1|TRBV7-2
ASSLVGGGSYNEQF
>TRBJ1-1|TRBV6-1
ASSDPGQQNTEAF
>TRBJ2-1|TRBV11-3
ASSLTTGDQTEQF
>TRBJ1-2|TRBV7-9
ASSHETAHGYT
>TRBJ2-3|TRBV20-1
SAKGLAGDPDTQY
>TRBJ1-1|TRBV6-1
ASSLQDGREAF